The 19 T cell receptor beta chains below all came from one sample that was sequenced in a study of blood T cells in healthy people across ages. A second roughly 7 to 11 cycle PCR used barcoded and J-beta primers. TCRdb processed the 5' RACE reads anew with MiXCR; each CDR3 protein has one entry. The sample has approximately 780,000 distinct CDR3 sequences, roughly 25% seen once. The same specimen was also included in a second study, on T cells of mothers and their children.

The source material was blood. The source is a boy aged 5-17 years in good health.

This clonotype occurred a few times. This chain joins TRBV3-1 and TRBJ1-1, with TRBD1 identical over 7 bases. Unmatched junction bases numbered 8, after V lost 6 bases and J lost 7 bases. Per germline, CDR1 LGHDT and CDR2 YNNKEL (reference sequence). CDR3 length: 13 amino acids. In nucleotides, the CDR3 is TGTGCCAGCAGACCTACCGGGACAGTTGAAGCTTTCTTT. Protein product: CASRPTGTVEAFF.

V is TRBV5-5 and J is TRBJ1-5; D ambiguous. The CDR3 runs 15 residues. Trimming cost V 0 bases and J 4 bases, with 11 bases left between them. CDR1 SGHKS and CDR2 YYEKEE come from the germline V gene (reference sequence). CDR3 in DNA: TGTGCCAGCAGCTTGGGGCCACCGTATAATCAGCCCCAGCATTTT. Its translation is CASSLGPPYNQPQHF.

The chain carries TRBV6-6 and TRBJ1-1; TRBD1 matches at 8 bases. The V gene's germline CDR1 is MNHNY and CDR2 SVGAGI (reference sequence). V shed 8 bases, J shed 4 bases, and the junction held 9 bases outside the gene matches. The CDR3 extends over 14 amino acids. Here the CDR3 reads CASGGQGPTTEAFF. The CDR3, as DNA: TGTGCCAGCGGCGGACAGGGTCCGACCACTGAAGCTTTCTTT.

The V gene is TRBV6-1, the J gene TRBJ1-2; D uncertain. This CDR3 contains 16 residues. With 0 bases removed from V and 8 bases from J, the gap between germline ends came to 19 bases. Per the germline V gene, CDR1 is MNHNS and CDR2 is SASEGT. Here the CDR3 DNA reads TGTGCCAGCAGTGAAGCTAAATTCCCTCCTGTGCGGGGCTACACCTTC. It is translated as CASSEAKFPPVRGYTF.

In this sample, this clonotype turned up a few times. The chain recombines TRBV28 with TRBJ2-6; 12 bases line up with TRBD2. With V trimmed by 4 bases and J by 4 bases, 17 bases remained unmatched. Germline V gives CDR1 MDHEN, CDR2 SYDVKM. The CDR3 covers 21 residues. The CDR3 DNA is TGTGCCAGCAGTTCCTTGCGAACCCTGCTAGCGGGGGGGCCCGGGGCCAACGTCCTGACTTTC. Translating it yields CASSSLRTLLAGGPGANVLTF.

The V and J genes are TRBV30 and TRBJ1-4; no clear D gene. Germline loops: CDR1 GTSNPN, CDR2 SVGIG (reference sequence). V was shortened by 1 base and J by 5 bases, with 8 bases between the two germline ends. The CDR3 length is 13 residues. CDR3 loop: CAWSGGSNEKLFF. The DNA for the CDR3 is TGTGCCTGGAGTGGAGGCTCAAATGAAAAACTGTTTTTT.

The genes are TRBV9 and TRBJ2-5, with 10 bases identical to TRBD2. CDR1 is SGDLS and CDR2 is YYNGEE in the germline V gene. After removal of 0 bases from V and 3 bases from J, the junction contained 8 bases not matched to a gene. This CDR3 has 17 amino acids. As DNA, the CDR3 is TGTGCCAGCAGCGTAGGTCTCTCGAGCGGGGGGGAAGAGACCCAGTACTTC. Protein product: CASSVGLSSGGEETQYF. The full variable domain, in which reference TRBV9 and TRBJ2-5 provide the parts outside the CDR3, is DSGVTQTPKHLITATGQRVTLRCSPRSGDLSVYWYQQSLDQGLQFLIQYYNGEERAKGNILERFSAQQFPDLHSELNLSSLELGDSALYFCASSVGLSSGGEETQYFGPGTRLLVL.

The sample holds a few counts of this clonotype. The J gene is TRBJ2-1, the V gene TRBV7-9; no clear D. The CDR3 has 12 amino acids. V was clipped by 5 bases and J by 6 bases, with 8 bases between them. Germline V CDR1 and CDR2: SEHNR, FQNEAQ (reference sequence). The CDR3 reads CASSRQVNEQFF. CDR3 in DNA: TGTGCCAGCAGCAGACAAGTCAATGAGCAGTTCTTC.

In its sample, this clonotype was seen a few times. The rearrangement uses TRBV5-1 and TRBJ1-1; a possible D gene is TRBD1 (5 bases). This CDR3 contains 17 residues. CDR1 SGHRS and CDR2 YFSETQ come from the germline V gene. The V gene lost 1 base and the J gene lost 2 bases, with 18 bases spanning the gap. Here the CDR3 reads CASSLYSPGRDNTEAFF. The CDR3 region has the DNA TGCGCCAGCAGCTTGTATTCCCCGGGCAGGGATAACACTGAAGCTTTCTTT. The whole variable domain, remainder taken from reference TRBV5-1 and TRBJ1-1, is KAGVTQTPRYLIKTRGQQVTLSCSPISGHRSVSWYQQTPGQGLQFLFEYFSETQRNKGNFPGRFSGRQFSNSRSEMNVSTLELGDSALYLCASSLYSPGRDNTEAFFGQGTRLTVV.

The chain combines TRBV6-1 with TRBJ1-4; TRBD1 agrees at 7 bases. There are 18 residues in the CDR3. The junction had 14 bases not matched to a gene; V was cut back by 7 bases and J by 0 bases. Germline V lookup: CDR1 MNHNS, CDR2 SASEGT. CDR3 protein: CASKANQGGLATNEKLFF. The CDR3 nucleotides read TGTGCCAGCAAAGCAAACCAGGGGGGGCTTGCAACTAATGAAAAACTGTTTTTT.

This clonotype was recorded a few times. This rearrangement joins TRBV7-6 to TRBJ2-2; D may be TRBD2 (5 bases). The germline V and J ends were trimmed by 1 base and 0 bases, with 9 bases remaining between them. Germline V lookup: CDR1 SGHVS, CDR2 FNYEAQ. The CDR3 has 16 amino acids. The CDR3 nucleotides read TGTGCCAGCAGCTTAGAACGGGGTCCGAACACCGGGGAGCTGTTTTTT. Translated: CASSLERGPNTGELFF.

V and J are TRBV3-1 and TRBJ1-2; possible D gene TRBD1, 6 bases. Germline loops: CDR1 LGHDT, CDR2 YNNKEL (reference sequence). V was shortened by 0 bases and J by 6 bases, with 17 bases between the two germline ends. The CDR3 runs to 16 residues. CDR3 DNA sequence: TGTGCCAGCAGCCAAGATGGACAGCTGGGGTACGATGGCTACACCTTC. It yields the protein CASSQDGQLGYDGYTF. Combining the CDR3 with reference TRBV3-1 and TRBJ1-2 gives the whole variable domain DTAVSQTPKYLVTQMGNDKSIKCEQNLGHDTMYWYKQDSKKFLKIMFSYNNKELIINETVPNRFSPKSPDKAHLNLHINSLELGDSAVYFCASSQDGQLGYDGYTFGSGTRLTVV.

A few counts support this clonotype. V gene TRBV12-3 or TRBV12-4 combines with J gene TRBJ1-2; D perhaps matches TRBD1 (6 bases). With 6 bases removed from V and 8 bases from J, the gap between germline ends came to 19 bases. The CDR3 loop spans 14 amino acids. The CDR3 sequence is CASSLIDRSKGYTF. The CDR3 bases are TGTGCCAGCAGCTTAATCGACAGGAGTAAAGGCTACACCTTC.

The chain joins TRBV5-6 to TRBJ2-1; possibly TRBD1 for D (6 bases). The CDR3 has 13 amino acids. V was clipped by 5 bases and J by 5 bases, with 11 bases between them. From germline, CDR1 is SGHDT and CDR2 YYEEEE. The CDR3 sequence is CASSIQGHNEQFF. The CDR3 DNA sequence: TGTGCCAGCAGTATACAGGGACACAATGAGCAGTTCTTC.

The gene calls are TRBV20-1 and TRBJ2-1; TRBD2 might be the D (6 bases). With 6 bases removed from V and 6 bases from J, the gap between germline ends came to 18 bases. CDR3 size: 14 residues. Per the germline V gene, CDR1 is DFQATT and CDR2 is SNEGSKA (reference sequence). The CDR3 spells CSAFLKLALNEQFF. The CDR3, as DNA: TGCAGTGCCTTTTTAAAACTAGCCCTCAATGAGCAGTTCTTC.

CDR3 coding DNA: TGTGCCAGCAGCTTACAGCTTCGCGAGCAGTACTTC. Protein sequence: CASSLQLREQYF. This chain uses TRBV7-8 with TRBJ2-7; D not certain. Germline assignment: CDR1 SGHVS and CDR2 FQNEAQ. The CDR3 length is 12 residues. V was clipped by 2 bases and J by 6 bases, with 8 bases between them. Full variable domain (outside the CDR3, taken from reference TRBV7-8 and TRBJ2-7): GAGVSQSPRYKVAKRGQDVALRCDPISGHVSLFWYQQALGQGPEFLTYFQNEAQLDKSGLPSDRFFAERPEGSVSTLKIQRTQQEDSAVYLCASSLQLREQYFGPGTRLTVT.

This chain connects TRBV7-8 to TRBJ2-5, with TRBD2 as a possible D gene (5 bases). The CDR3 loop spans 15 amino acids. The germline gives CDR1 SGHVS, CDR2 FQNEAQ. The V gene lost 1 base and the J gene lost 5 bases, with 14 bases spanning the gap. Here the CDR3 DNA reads TGTGCCAGCAGCTTAGTCCTCAGAGGGTCGGAGACCCAGTACTTC. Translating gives CASSLVLRGSETQYF.

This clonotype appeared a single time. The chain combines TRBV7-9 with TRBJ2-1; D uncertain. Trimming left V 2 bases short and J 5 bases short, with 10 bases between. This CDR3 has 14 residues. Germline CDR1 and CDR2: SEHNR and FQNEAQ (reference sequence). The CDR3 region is CASSLLQNNNEQFF. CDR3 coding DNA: TGTGCCAGCAGCTTACTACAGAACAACAATGAGCAGTTCTTC.

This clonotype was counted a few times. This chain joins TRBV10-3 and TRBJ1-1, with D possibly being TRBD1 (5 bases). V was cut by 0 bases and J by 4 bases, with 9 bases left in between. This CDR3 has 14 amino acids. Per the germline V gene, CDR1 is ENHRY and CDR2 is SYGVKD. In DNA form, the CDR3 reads TGTGCCATCAGTGAGTCGTCTGGGGGCACTGAAGCTTTCTTT. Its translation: CAISESSGGTEAFF.